These 11 T cell receptor beta chains originate from one sample sequenced in a study of neurological immune-mediated disorders. TCRdb redid the calling of the 5' RACE reads with MiXCR, one entry per CDR3 protein. Among 18,000 or so distinct CDR3 sequences listed, about 15% were seen once. Material: CD4+ T cells from blood. Source of these receptors: a woman in her sixties with HTLV-1-associated myelopathy (HAM/TSP).

This clonotype was recorded at least ten times. The chain couples TRBV7-2 to TRBJ2-1; 7 nucleotides line up with TRBD1. This CDR3 has 13 residues. After removal of 5 bases from V and 12 bases from J, the junction contained 10 bases not matched to a gene. Germline loops: CDR1 SGHTA, CDR2 FQGNSA. CDR3 DNA: TGTGCCAGCAGCCTAGGGGACAGCGTGGGGCAGTTCTTC. It translates to CASSLGDSVGQFF.

Points on this clonotype: Because the CDR3's place on the DNA is in doubt, the DNA is left out and the CDR3 is given as listed by TCRdb. This chain connects TRBV9 to TRBJ2-2. The CDR3 is made up of 18 amino acids, end residues included. The germline V gene has CDR1 SGDLS and CDR2 YYNGEE. This chain's CDR3 is CASSIYLCSAGNTGELFF.

In its sample, this clonotype is medium-sized. The rearrangement uses TRBV5-1 and TRBJ1-3; 7 positions agree with TRBD1. The CDR3 is 16 amino acids. The germline V gene has CDR1 SGHRS and CDR2 YFSETQ. The V and J ends lost 1 base and 1 base, in that order; junction bases with no gene match: 5. The CDR3 protein is CASSLSSGGSGNTIYF. CDR3 DNA sequence: TGCGCCAGCAGCTTGTCGTCAGGGGGTTCTGGAAACACCATATATTTT.

The chain couples TRBV5-1 to TRBJ2-3, with TRBD2 matching over 12 bases. The length of the CDR3 is 17 residues. Germline V lookup: CDR1 SGHRS, CDR2 YFSETQ. CDR3 region: CANSLRGTSGRTDTQYF. The CDR3 bases are TGCGCAAACAGCTTACGGGGGACTAGCGGGCGGACAGATACGCAGTATTTT.

This clonotype occurred once. V and J are TRBV5-1 and TRBJ2-1; perhaps TRBD2 as D (6 bases). V was cut by 2 bases and J by 4 bases, with 10 bases left in between. The CDR3 runs to 14 residues. Germline CDR1 is SGHRS and CDR2 is YFSETQ. The CDR3 DNA sequence: TGCGCCAGCAGCTTTGGCGGGGTTTACAATGAGCAGTTCTTC. As protein: CASSFGGVYNEQFF. The variable domain in full, completed from reference TRBV5-1 and TRBJ2-1, reads KAGVTQTPRYLIKTRGQQVTLSCSPISGHRSVSWYQQTPGQGLQFLFEYFSETQRNKGNFPGRFSGRQFSNSRSEMNVSTLELGDSALYLCASSFGGVYNEQFFGPGTRLTVL.

This clonotype was seen repeatedly, ten times or more. This chain's CDR3 is CSAREKRGSSYEQYF. Here the CDR3 DNA reads TGCAGTGCTAGGGAAAAGCGGGGGAGCTCCTACGAGCAGTACTTC. The chain carries TRBV20-1 and TRBJ2-7, with 8 bases lining up with TRBD2. V was clipped by 3 bases and J by 0 bases; unmatched bases: 7. The germline CDR1 and CDR2 sequences are DFQATT and SNEGSKA (reference sequence). CDR3 length: 15 residues.

Comments on this clonotype: A much larger clone lies a single base off, so this may be a read error. V and J are TRBV30 and TRBJ2-5; unclear D gene. CDR3 length: 14 amino acids. The V end lost 4 bases, the J end lost 5 bases, and 17 bases lay between the germline ends. In germline, CDR1 is GTSNPN, CDR2 SVGIG (reference sequence). CDR3 protein: CAWNLGIALETQYF. CDR3 sequence (DNA): TGTGCCTGGAACCTTGGAATAGCCCTGGAGACCCAGTACTTC.

This clonotype was seen ten or more times. This sequence joins TRBV7-2 and TRBJ1-2; 7 bases are shared with TRBD1. The V gene end was trimmed by 5 bases and the J gene end by 4 bases; junction bases not matched to a gene: 7. The V gene's germline CDR1 is SGHTA and CDR2 FQGNSA. This CDR3 is built from 14 residues. Here the CDR3 DNA reads TGTGCCAGCAGCACAACTGGACAGGTCTATGGCTACACCTTC. Its protein is CASSTTGQVYGYTF. Based on the CDR3 plus reference TRBV7-2 and TRBJ1-2, the full variable domain is GAGVSQSPSNKVTEKGKDVELRCDPISGHTALYWYRQSLGQGLEFLIYFQGNSAPDKSGLPSDRFSAERTGGSVSTLTIQRTQQEDSAVYLCASSTTGQVYGYTFGSGTRLTVV.

The chain joins TRBV5-1 to TRBJ1-1; D remains unclear. Trimming removed 5 bases at V and 1 base at J, with 9 bases between. CDR1 is SGHRS, CDR2 YFSETQ, per germline. The CDR3 covers 13 residues. The CDR3 bases are TGCGCCAGCAGATTAGACCCGAACACTGAAGCTTTCTTT. Translated, it gives CASRLDPNTEAFF.

In its sample, this clonotype was seen many times. CDR3 in amino acids: CASSLTTGGLAGELFF. The CDR3 DNA reads as TGTGCCAGCAGTTTGACTACAGGAGGGTTAGCCGGGGAGCTGTTTTTT. J is TRBJ2-2 and V is TRBV6-2 or TRBV6-3; D possibly corresponds to TRBD2 (6 bases). CDR1 and CDR2 from the germline V gene are MNHEY and SVGEGT. V lost 4 bases and J lost 6, with 18 bases in between. The CDR3 is 16 amino acids.

At least ten counts were recorded for this clonotype. The rearrangement uses TRBV20-1 and TRBJ2-3; D is unresolved. The germline gives CDR1 DFQATT, CDR2 SNEGSKA (reference sequence). V was shortened by 1 base and J by 0 bases, with 5 bases between the two germline ends. This CDR3 has 13 residues. The CDR3 spells CSARADSTDTQYF. CDR3 DNA: TGCAGTGCTAGAGCAGACAGCACAGATACGCAGTATTTT.